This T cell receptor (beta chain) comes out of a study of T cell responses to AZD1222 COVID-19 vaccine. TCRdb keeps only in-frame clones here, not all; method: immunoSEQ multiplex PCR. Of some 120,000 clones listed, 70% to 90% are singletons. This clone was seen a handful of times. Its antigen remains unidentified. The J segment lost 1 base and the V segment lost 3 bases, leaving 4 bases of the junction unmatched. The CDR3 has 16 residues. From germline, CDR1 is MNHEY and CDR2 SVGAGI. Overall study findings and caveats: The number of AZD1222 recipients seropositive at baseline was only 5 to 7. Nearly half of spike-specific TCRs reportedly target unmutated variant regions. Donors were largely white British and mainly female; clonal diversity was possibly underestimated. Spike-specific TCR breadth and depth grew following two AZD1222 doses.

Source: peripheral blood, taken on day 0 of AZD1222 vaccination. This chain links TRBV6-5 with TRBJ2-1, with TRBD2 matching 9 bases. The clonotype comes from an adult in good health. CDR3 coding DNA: TGTGCCAGCAGTTATTCCCTAGCGGGGTCCTACAATGAGCAGTTCTTC. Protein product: CASSYSLAGSYNEQFF.